This section outlines one T cell receptor (beta chain) sequence together with its context. Its cognate antigen has yet to be identified. Base qualities are not provided; no much larger clone lies one nucleotide away. This specimen comes from a study of blood T cells in healthy people across ages (dated by TCRdb to between 2015 and 2017). For the wider study: Template switching captured roughly one uniquely barcoded TCR beta cDNA molecule per two T cells in model experiments. The study measured age-related changes in TCR beta repertoire diversity using deep sequencing normalized with unique cDNA molecular identifiers. Donors were grouped into four age groups: young (average roughly 16 years), middle-aged (around 39), aged (roughly 62) and long-lived (less than 85). Two additional independent replicas of 1 million unique cDNA reads from the same blood draw were analyzed for two donors (one aged 18 to 30 and one aged 80 or older). What the work shows at the level of the full study, not this receptor alone: Estimates of total diversity based on one million sequenced T cells were regarded as lower bounds and as underestimates. Donor CMV infection status was unknown, potentially confounding age-related changes in expanded clonotypes. Bulk unsorted PBMC profiling prevented conclusive comparison of naive and antigen-experienced compartments. The long-lived group showed more naive CD4+ T cells, fewer expanded clones and increased TCR diversity than the aged group, suggesting age selection. As age increased, observed TCR beta diversity per million T cells dropped in a roughly linear way, and a significant reduction was already evident by age 40. The percentage of naive T cells measured by flow cytometry correlated strongly with observed TCR beta diversity.

The receptor library was made with 5' RACE. The instrument given in TCRdb is Illumina HiSeq 2500. A second PCR of about 7 to 12 cycles was performed with a sample-barcoded 5' primer and a J-beta primer mix. A template-switch 5' adaptor carrying 12 random nucleotides introduced a unique molecular identifier onto each TCR beta cDNA molecule. Each sample yielded at least 2.5 million CDR3-containing paired-end reads. The Mint cDNA synthesis kit, primed by a TRBC-specific oligonucleotide, was used to synthesize first-strand cDNA from all RNA. All cDNA was treated with uracil-DNA glycosylase and then went through a first 18-cycle PCR with the universal primers M1SS and BC2_uni_R. Concerning the study's data processing: Normalization of each sample was performed by random selection of 1 million high-quality reads, each carrying a distinct molecular identifier. Reads sharing molecular identifiers were discarded rather than binned into consensus sequences. MiTCR, run with a Q25 quality threshold and the strictest error-elimination algorithm, handled CDR3 identification, clonotype clustering and error correction. Lower-bound total TCR beta diversity was estimated with a nonparametric unseen species model using Euler transformation. TCRdb redid the processing of the public reads, applying fastp at Q25 and MiXCR, and retained in-frame beta chains. Entries are consolidated by CDR3 protein sequence, retaining the most common genes and DNA. The V and J calls, along with clone size, are taken from TCRdb and not from the paper's own processing. This sample holds around 700,000 distinct CDR3 sequences; 20% to 25% were observed only once. The biggest ten clones account for 9.4% of the sample.

The germline V gene specifies SGHRS as CDR1 and YFSETQ as CDR2. Trimmed from V: 0 bases; trimmed from J: 7 bases; junction bases lacking a gene match: 15. The CDR3 measures 18 amino acids from cysteine to phenylalanine. Solely the CDR3 DNA is kept, with 54 bases framed from the first base. The roughly 37 donors, aged 6 to 90 years, were systemically healthy Caucasian individuals from Russia. Around 10 milliliters of peripheral blood were collected from each donor into EDTA-treated Vacutainer tubes. Ficoll-Paque density-gradient centrifugation was used to isolate PBMCs, with at least 6.5 million per sample. Total RNA, at least 5 micrograms per sample, was extracted from PBMCs with Trizol reagent. For every donor, flow cytometry on a PBMC aliquot measured the percentage of naive CD45RAhigh/CD27high T cells. These data were likewise used in another study, on T cells of mothers and their children. As the second publication notes: Nine systemically healthy Caucasian individuals served as donors, namely three mothers together with their six children. cDNA synthesis used all of the extracted RNA, with roughly 1.5 ug of RNA in each 15 ul reaction. In the second PCR, the M1S primer introduced both the sample barcodes and 2-4 random nucleotides. More than 8.5 million TCR beta CDR3 reads were obtained from each mother, and about 3 million reads were obtained from each child. In both related and unrelated pairs, thymic selection shapes the output of TCR recombination in a similar way, with inherited differences having only a minor effect. Related mother-child pairs always showed normalized repertoire overlap that was slightly higher than in unrelated mother-child pairs, though the difference was never significant. No persistent microchimeric T cell clones were found, with a detection sensitivity of 85 to 100 clones per million clonotypes. In the study, deep NGS was used to compare the TCR beta repertoires of mothers and children, and features distinguishing related mother-child pairs from unrelated individuals were sought. The mean age was roughly 36 +/- 4 years for the mothers and 11 +/- 4 years for the children. After adapter ligation was performed with NEBNext reagents, the libraries were sequenced on an Illumina HiSeq 2000 with 100+100 nt paired-end reads. To prevent cross-contamination, the mother and child libraries were prepared one month apart and sequenced in separate runs. For each donor, somewhere between roughly 500,000 and 2,300,000 distinct TCR beta clonotypes were identified. Naive TCR beta clonotypes were estimated from low-frequency clonotypes matched to each donor's FACS-determined naive share, without sorting.

The sequence was collected from a boy aged 5-17 years in good health. The material sequenced was blood. The V and J segments used are TRBV5-1 and TRBJ1-4; TRBD1 aligns with 7 central bases. The CDR3 loop reads CASSLVWTGEFVSEKLFF. At the DNA level, the sequence is TGCGCCAGCAGCTTGGTGTGGACAGGTGAATTCGTCTCTGAAAAACTGTTTTTT.